Shown below are 28 T cell receptor beta chains from a single sample sequenced in a study of cytomegalovirus exposure and HLA in healthy donors. It was with 60 Vbeta and 13 Jbeta primers that the PCR ran. Using immunoSEQ multiplex PCR, the repertoire was profiled, and TCRdb retains in-frame clones only, with some absent. The sample contains approximately 300,000 clones, 84% of which appear only once. Sample: PBMCs. The receptors come from a woman aged 40 to 50 in good health and CMV-seropositive.

This clone was recorded a few times. The chain recombines TRBV5-1 with TRBJ2-2; no definite D call. Between the trimmed V and J ends, which lost 4 bases and 4 bases, there was a span of 11 bases. Germline loops: CDR1 SGHRS, CDR2 YFSETQ. The CDR3 runs to 14 residues. CDR3 loop: CASSQDSSTGELFF. The DNA for the CDR3 is TGCGCCAGCAGCCAAGATAGTAGCACCGGGGAGCTGTTTTTT.

The CDR3 reads CASSLGDRGWNTEAFF. For the CDR3, the DNA is TGTGCCAGCAGCTTGGGGGATAGGGGTTGGAACACTGAAGCTTTCTTT. This sequence joins TRBV5-6 and TRBJ1-1, with D perhaps matching TRBD1 (5 bases). Germline V gives CDR1 SGHDT, CDR2 YYEEEE. Trimming shortened V by 0 bases and J by 1 base, and 13 bases separated the two germline ends. This CDR3 spans 16 amino acids.

In its sample, this clone was seen a few times. The V and J genes are TRBV20-1 and TRBJ1-4; unclear D gene. Per germline, CDR1 DFQATT and CDR2 SNEGSKA (reference sequence). The V gene lost 4 bases and the J gene lost 7 bases, with 7 bases spanning the gap. CDR3 length equals 11 residues. In nucleotides, the CDR3 is TGCAGTGCTACGACATCTGAAAAACTGTTTTTT. It codes for CSATTSEKLFF.

CDR3 in DNA: TGTGCCAGCAGCCCCCAGGGGGGAACCACAGATACGCAGTATTTT. It yields the protein CASSPQGGTTDTQYF. The chain combines TRBV5-4 with TRBJ2-3, with D tentatively TRBD1 (7 bases). Germline-derived CDR1 and CDR2 are SGHNT and YYREEE (reference sequence). The CDR3 runs 15 residues. Trimming pared 4 bases from V and 2 bases from J, leaving 14 bases between.

A few counts support this clone. The chain couples TRBV29-1 to TRBJ1-1, with D perhaps TRBD1 (6 bases). The germline V and J ends were trimmed by 5 bases and 0 bases, with 10 bases remaining between them. CDR3 length equals 13 residues. Looked up from germline, CDR1 is SQVTM and CDR2 is ANQGSEA. CDR3 sequence: CSVLQGLNTEAFF. CDR3 in DNA: TGCAGCGTTCTACAGGGCCTGAACACTGAAGCTTTCTTT.

The rearrangement links TRBV2 to TRBJ2-3, with 7 bases fitting TRBD2. Germline lookup yields CDR1 SNHLY and CDR2 FYNNEI. CDR3 size: 16 residues. V dropped 7 bases and J dropped 3; count of bases not matched to a gene: 13. CDR3 sequence reads: CASNRAGKGGTDTQYF. The CDR3 bases are TGTGCCAGCAACCGAGCGGGGAAGGGTGGAACAGATACGCAGTATTTT.

A single count supports this clone. The chain uses TRBV11-3 and TRBJ2-1, with 9 bases that match TRBD2. V lost 2 bases, J lost 7 bases, and 3 bases stayed unmatched. CDR1 is SGHNT and CDR2 is YENEEA in the germline V gene. The CDR3 is made up of 14 amino acids. CDR3 DNA sequence: TGTGCCAGCAGCTTAATAGCGGGAGATAATGAGCAGTTCTTC. Translation gives CASSLIAGDNEQFF. Drawing the rest from reference TRBV11-3 and TRBJ2-1, the complete variable domain is EAGVVQSPRYKIIEKKQPVAFWCNPISGHNTLYWYLQNLGQGPELLIRYENEEAVDDSQLPKDRFSAERLKGVDSTLKIQPAELGDSAVYLCASSLIAGDNEQFFGPGTRLTVL.

This clone was observed a single time. The J gene is TRBJ2-5, the V gene TRBV5-6; 8 nucleotides line up with TRBD2. The germline V gene has CDR1 SGHDT and CDR2 YYEEEE. J lost 4 bases, V lost 0 bases, and 8 bases had no gene match. The CDR3 sequence is 16 residues long. The CDR3 spells CASSLVNTGGRETQYF. In DNA form, the CDR3 reads TGTGCCAGCAGCTTGGTTAATACGGGAGGGCGAGAGACCCAGTACTTC. Looking up the rest from reference TRBV5-6 and TRBJ2-5 gives the full variable domain: DAGVTQSPTHLIKTRGQQVTLRCSPKSGHDTVSWYQQALGQGPQFIFQYYEEEERQRGNFPDRFSGHQFPNYSSELNVNALLLGDSALYLCASSLVNTGGRETQYFGPGTRLLVL.

The J gene is TRBJ2-5, the V gene TRBV7-2; D unresolved. The germline CDR1 and CDR2 sequences are SGHTA and FQGNSA. The CDR3 runs to 12 residues. The V gene lost 5 bases and the J gene lost 5 bases, with 9 bases spanning the gap. The CDR3 sequence: CASSRSRETQYF. The CDR3 bases are TGTGCCAGCAGCCGTAGTCGGGAGACCCAGTACTTC.

This chain joins TRBV5-1 and TRBJ2-5, with 7 bases that match TRBD2. The CDR3 is made up of 14 amino acids. The V segment lost 0 bases and the J segment 5 bases; nucleotides outside the gene matches: 4. Germline CDR1 is SGHRS and CDR2 is YFSETQ. Written as DNA, the CDR3 is TGCGCCAGCAGCTTGGCACTAGCGAAGGAGACCCAGTACTTC. It is translated as CASSLALAKETQYF.

V gene TRBV11-2 combines with J gene TRBJ1-1, with D possibly matching TRBD1 (6 bases). Germline lookup yields CDR1 SGHAT and CDR2 FQNNGV. V was clipped by 5 bases and J by 0 bases, with 10 bases between them. The CDR3 has 14 residues. CDR3 in DNA: TGTGCCAGCAGCCGACAGGCATTGAACACTGAAGCTTTCTTT. As protein: CASSRQALNTEAFF.

The chain joins TRBV7-9 to TRBJ2-1, with TRBD2 matching 9 bases. The CDR3 is 13 amino acids. Germline V gene lookup returns CDR1 SEHNR and CDR2 FQNEAQ (reference sequence). V lost 8 bases, J lost 6 bases, and 5 bases stayed unmatched. The CDR3 spells CASVPGLANEQFF. In nucleotides, the CDR3 is TGTGCCAGCGTCCCGGGACTAGCCAATGAGCAGTTCTTC.

The rearrangement joins TRBV5-5 to TRBJ1-5, with D unresolved. Between the trimmed V and J ends, which lost 3 bases and 6 bases, there was a span of 16 bases. Germline CDR1 is SGHKS and CDR2 is YYEKEE (reference sequence). The CDR3 consists of 15 residues. The CDR3 coding sequence is TGTGCCAGCAGCTCCGGGATCCCTGAACCTCAGCCCCAGCATTTT. Amino acids: CASSSGIPEPQPQHF.

The gene calls are TRBV12-5 and TRBJ2-3; D might be TRBD2 (5 bases). CDR3 length: 13 residues. Looked up from germline, CDR1 is LGHNT and CDR2 is FRNRAP. With 4 bases removed from V and 4 bases from J, the gap between germline ends came to 9 bases. The CDR3, as DNA: TGTGCTAGTGGTTCCGGGAACCCAGATACGCAGTATTTT. This sequence encodes CASGSGNPDTQYF.

This chain uses TRBV9 with TRBJ2-1; possible D gene TRBD1, 5 bases. The germline V gene encodes CDR1 SGDLS and CDR2 YYNGEE. V was shortened by 8 bases and J by 6 bases, with 15 bases between the two germline ends. CDR3 length: 13 residues. In DNA form, the CDR3 reads TGTGCCAGTCTTCCAGGGATTCGCAATGAGCAGTTCTTC. Its translation: CASLPGIRNEQFF.

The chain uses TRBV9 and TRBJ2-2, with 9 bases aligning to TRBD1. With V trimmed by 3 bases and J by 3 bases, 6 bases remained unmatched. This CDR3 is 16 amino acids long. Germline CDR1 and CDR2: SGDLS and YYNGEE. CDR3 DNA sequence: TGTGCCAGCAGCGCTCGAGGGGACAGGGACACCGGGGAGCTGTTTTTT. Its protein product is CASSARGDRDTGELFF.

The rearrangement uses TRBV18 and TRBJ2-7; 8 bases are a match to TRBD2. The CDR3 is 15 amino acids. V shed 2 bases, J shed 3 bases, and the junction held 6 bases outside the gene matches. The germline CDR1 and CDR2 sequences are KGHSH and LQKENI. CDR3 DNA sequence: TGTGCCAGCTCACCATCTGCCGGGGGGGGCTACGAGCAGTACTTC. As protein: CASSPSAGGGYEQYF.

This clone has just one count. The chain carries TRBV10-1 and TRBJ2-1, with TRBD2 matching 9 bases. Trimming cost V 7 bases and J 5 bases; bases outside gene matches: 6. CDR1 and CDR2 from the germline V gene are WNHNN and SYGVQD (reference sequence). The CDR3 contains 14 residues. The CDR3 DNA reads TGCGCCAGCATACAGCGGGAGGAGCACAATGAGCAGTTCTTC. Translating it yields CASIQREEHNEQFF.

J is TRBJ2-7 and V is TRBV7-2; 8 bases map to TRBD2. There are 13 residues in the CDR3. J lost 4 bases, V lost 4 bases, and 3 bases had no gene match. From germline, CDR1 is SGHTA and CDR2 FQGNSA. Here the CDR3 DNA reads TGTGCCAGCAGCTCTAGCGGGCCTTACGAGCAGTACTTC. Its protein product is CASSSSGPYEQYF.

J is TRBJ2-7 and V is TRBV27, with 9 bases identical to TRBD1. Germline trimming cut 6 bases from V and 5 bases from J; bases unmatched to any gene: 8. Germline V gene lookup returns CDR1 MNHEY and CDR2 SMNVEV (reference sequence). This CDR3 has 14 residues. CDR3 loop: CASSPDRGGDEQYF. The CDR3, as DNA: TGTGCCAGCAGCCCGGACAGGGGCGGCGACGAGCAGTACTTC.

The chain has TRBV6-1 and TRBJ2-7; the match to TRBD1 covers 8 bases. V gave up 6 bases and J gave up 3 bases; unmatched junction bases: 7. Germline V gives CDR1 MNHNS, CDR2 SASEGT. This CDR3 region has 14 residues. The CDR3: CASSLTGENYEQYF. The CDR3 DNA sequence: TGTGCCAGCAGCCTGACAGGGGAAAACTACGAGCAGTACTTC.

This clone was detected only once. The genes are TRBV5-1 and TRBJ1-5; tentative D call: TRBD1 (6 bases). The CDR3 is 14 amino acids. Germline V gives CDR1 SGHRS, CDR2 YFSETQ. Trimming removed 0 bases from V and 9 bases from J, with 13 bases in between. The DNA of the CDR3 is TGCGCCAGCAGCTTGGGGCAGGGGATGGGGCCCCAGCATTTT. It yields the protein CASSLGQGMGPQHF.

This clone was recorded only once. The genes are TRBV27 and TRBJ2-7; D is perhaps TRBD1 (6 bases). V lost 6 bases and J 3 bases, leaving 15 bases between the germline ends. Germline CDR1 is MNHEY and CDR2 is SMNVEV (reference sequence). The CDR3 length is 14 residues. CDR3 nucleotides: TGTGCCAGCAGGACAACGGGACAAGGCTACGAGCAGTACTTC. Translated: CASRTTGQGYEQYF.

The count of this clone is one. Compared with germline, one end of the junction differs, possibly owing to a read error. The V and J genes are TRBV11-2 and TRBJ2-7, with D perhaps TRBD2 (5 bases). CDR1 is SGHAT and CDR2 is FQNNGV in the germline V gene. This CDR3 is 11 amino acids long. The CDR3 sequence is CASSLGRVGFF. The DNA of the CDR3 is TGTGCCAGCAGCTTAGGGCGGGTGGGTTTCTTC.

The genes are TRBV7-8 and TRBJ1-3, with D unclear. The germline V and J ends were trimmed by 0 bases and 0 bases, with 12 bases remaining between them. The germline V gene has CDR1 SGHVS and CDR2 FQNEAQ. This CDR3 spans 17 amino acids. Written as DNA, the CDR3 is TGTGCCAGCAGCTTAGCGAGGGCCCTGAGCTCTGGAAACACCATATATTTT. Its protein product is CASSLARALSSGNTIYF.

The chain employs TRBV5-1 and TRBJ1-6; 9 bases agree with TRBD1. Losses at the gene ends were 4 bases for V and 8 bases for J; bases not matched to a gene: 4. The CDR3 runs to 14 residues. CDR1 is SGHRS and CDR2 is YFSETQ in the germline V gene. The CDR3 region has the DNA TGCGCCAGCAGCGGGGGACAGGGCGATTCACCCCTCCACTTT. As protein: CASSGGQGDSPLHF.

The table lists this clone with a count of one. V gene TRBV19 combines with J gene TRBJ1-6; TRBD1 might be the D (5 bases). This CDR3 is built from 13 residues. V dropped 6 bases and J dropped 5 bases, with 8 bases sitting between them. Germline assignment: CDR1 LNHDA and CDR2 SQIVND (reference sequence). CDR3: CASSPGNNSPLHF. The CDR3 nucleotides read TGTGCCAGTAGCCCAGGGAATAATTCACCCCTCCACTTT.

This chain's CDR3 is CASSVDHDRRNEKLFF. In DNA, the CDR3 is TGTGCCAGCAGCGTCGATCACGACAGGAGAAATGAAAAACTGTTTTTT. The V call is TRBV9, the J call TRBJ1-4; D is possibly TRBD1 (6 bases). The length of the CDR3 is 16 residues. CDR1 is SGDLS and CDR2 is YYNGEE in the germline V gene. The V end lost 2 bases, the J end lost 5 bases, and 16 bases lay between the germline ends.